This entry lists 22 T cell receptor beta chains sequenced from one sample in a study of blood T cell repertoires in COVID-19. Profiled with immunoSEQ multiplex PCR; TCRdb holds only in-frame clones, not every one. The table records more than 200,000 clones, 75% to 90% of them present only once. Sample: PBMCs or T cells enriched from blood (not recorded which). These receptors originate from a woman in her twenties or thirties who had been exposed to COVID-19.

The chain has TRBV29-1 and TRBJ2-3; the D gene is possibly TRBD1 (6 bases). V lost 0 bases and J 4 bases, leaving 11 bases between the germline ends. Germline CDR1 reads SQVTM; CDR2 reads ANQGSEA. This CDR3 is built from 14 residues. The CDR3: CSVEDLKGADTQYF. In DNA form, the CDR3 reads TGCAGCGTTGAAGATCTTAAGGGGGCAGATACGCAGTATTTT.

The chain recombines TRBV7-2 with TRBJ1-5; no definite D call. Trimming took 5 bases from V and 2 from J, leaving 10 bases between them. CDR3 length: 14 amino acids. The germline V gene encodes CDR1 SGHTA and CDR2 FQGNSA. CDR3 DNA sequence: TGTGCCAGCAGCGCAACCCCAGGCAATCAGCCCCAGCATTTT. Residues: CASSATPGNQPQHF. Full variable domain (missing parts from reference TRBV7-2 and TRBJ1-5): GAGVSQSPSNKVTEKGKDVELRCDPISGHTALYWYRQSLGQGLEFLIYFQGNSAPDKSGLPSDRFSAERTGGSVSTLTIQRTQQEDSAVYLCASSATPGNQPQHFGDGTRLSIL.

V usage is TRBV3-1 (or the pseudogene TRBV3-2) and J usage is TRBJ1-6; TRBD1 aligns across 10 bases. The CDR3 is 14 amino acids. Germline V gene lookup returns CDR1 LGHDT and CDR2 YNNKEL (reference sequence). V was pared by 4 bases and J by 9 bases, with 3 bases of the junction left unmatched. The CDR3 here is CASSRRDRGSPLHF. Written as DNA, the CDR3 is TGTGCCAGCAGCCGACGGGACAGGGGTTCACCCCTCCACTTT.

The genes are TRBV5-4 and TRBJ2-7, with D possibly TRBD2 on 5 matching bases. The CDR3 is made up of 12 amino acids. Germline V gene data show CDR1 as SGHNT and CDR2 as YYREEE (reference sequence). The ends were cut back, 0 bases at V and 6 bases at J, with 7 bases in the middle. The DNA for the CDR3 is TGTGCCAGCAGCTTGGAAGCGGCCGAGCAGTACTTC. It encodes CASSLEAAEQYF.

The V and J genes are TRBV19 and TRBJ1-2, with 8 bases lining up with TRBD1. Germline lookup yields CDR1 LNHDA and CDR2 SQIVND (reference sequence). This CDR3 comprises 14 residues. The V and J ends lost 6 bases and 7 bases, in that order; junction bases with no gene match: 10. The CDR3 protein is CASSRDRQLGGYTF. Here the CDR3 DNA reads TGTGCCAGTAGCCGGGACAGGCAGCTCGGTGGCTACACCTTC. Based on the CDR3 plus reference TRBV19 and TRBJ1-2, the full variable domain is DGGITQSPKYLFRKEGQNVTLSCEQNLNHDAMYWYRQDPGQGLRLIYYSQIVNDFQKGDIAEGYSVSREKKESFPLTVTSAQKNPTAFYLCASSRDRQLGGYTFGSGTRLTVV.

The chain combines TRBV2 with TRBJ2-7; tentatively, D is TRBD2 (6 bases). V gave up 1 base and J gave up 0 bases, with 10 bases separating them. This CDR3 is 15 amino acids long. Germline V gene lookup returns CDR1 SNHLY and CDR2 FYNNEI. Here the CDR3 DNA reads TGTGCCAGCAGTGAAGGGCACGGGAGCTCCTACGAGCAGTACTTC. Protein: CASSEGHGSSYEQYF.

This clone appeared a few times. The CDR3, as DNA: TGCGCCAGCAGCCCTTCGGGGTCGGGCAATCAGCCCCAGCATTTT. Translating it yields CASSPSGSGNQPQHF. V and J are TRBV5-1 and TRBJ1-5; the D is unclear. The V end was cut by 4 bases, the J end by 2 bases, with 13 bases between. The CDR3 loop spans 15 amino acids. CDR1 and CDR2 (germline): SGHRS, YFSETQ.

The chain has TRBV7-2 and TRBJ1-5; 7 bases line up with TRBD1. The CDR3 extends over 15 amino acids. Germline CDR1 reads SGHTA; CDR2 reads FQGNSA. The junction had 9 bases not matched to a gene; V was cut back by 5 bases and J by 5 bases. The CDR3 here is CASSITGVGDQPQHF. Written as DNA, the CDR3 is TGTGCCAGCAGCATTACAGGGGTTGGGGATCAGCCCCAGCATTTT.

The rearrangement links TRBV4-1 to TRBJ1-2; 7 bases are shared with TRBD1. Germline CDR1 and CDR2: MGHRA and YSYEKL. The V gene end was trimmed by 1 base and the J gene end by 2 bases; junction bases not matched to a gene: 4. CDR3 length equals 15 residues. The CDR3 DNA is TGCGCCAGCAGCCAAGGACAGGGTGGGAACTATGGCTACACCTTC. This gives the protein CASSQGQGGNYGYTF.

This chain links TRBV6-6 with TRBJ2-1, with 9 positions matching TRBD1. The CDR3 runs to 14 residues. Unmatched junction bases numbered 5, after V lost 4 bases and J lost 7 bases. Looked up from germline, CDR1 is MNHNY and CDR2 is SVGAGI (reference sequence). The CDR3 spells CASSSGQGLNEQFF. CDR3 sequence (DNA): TGTGCCAGCAGTTCCGGACAGGGGCTGAATGAGCAGTTCTTC.

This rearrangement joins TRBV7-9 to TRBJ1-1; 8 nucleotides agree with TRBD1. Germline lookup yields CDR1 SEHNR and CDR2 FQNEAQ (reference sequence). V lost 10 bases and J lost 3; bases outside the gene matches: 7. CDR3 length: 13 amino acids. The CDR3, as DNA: TGTGCCACCCTGACAGGGGCGGACACTGAAGCTTTCTTT. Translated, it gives CATLTGADTEAFF.

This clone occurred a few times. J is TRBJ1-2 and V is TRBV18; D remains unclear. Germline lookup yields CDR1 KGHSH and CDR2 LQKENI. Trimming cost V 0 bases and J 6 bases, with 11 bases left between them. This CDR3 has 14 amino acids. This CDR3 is CASSPPNSVNGYTF. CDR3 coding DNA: TGTGCCAGCTCACCACCTAACAGTGTGAATGGCTACACCTTC.

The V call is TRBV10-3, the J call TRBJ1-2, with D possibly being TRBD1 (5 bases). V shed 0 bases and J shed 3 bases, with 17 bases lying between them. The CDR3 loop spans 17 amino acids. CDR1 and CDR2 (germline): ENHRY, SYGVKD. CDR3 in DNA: TGTGCCATCAGTGAGTCCCGTTCAGGGAGGTATTACTATGGCTACACCTTC. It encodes CAISESRSGRYYYGYTF.

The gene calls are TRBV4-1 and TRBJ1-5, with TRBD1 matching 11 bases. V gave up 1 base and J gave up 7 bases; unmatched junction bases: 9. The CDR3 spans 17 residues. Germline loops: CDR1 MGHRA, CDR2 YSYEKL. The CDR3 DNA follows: TGCGCCAGCAGCCAAGGGGCCGGACAGGGGGCGCGGCAGCCCCAGCATTTT. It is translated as CASSQGAGQGARQPQHF.

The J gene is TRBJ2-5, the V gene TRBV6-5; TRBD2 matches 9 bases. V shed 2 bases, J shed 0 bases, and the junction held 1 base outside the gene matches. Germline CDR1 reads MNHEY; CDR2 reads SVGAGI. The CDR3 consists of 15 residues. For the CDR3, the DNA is TGTGCCAGCAGTTACGCGGGAGGGAACCAAGAGACCCAGTACTTC. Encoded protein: CASSYAGGNQETQYF.

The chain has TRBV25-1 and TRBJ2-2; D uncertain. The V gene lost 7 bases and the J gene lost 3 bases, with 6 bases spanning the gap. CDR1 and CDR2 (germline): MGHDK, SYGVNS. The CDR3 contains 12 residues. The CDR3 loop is CASMLHTGELFF. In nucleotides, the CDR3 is TGTGCCAGCATGCTACACACCGGGGAGCTGTTTTTT.

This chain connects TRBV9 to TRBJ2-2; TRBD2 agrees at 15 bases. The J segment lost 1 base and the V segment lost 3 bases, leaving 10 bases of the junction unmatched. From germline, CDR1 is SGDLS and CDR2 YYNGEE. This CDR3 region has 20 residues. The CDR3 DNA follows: TGTGCCAGCAGCGAAAGGCCGGGACTAGCGGGAGGAAGGAACACCGGGGAGCTGTTTTTT. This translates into CASSERPGLAGGRNTGELFF.

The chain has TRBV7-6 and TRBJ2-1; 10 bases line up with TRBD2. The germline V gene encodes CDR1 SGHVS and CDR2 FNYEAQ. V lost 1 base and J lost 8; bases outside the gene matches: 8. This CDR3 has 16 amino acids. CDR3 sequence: CASSLGLLAGDHEQFF. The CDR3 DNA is TGTGCCAGCAGCTTAGGTCTTCTAGCGGGAGACCATGAGCAGTTCTTC.

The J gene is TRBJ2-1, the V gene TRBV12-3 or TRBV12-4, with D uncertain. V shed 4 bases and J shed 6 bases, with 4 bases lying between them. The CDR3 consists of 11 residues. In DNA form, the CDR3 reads TGTGCCAGCAGTTCTAGCAATGAGCAGTTCTTC. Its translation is CASSSSNEQFF.

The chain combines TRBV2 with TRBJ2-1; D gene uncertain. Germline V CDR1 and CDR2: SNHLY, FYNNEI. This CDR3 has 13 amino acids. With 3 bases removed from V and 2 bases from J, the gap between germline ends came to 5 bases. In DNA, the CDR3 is TGTGCCAGCAGTGACTCCCCCTACAATGAGCAGTTCTTC. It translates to CASSDSPYNEQFF.

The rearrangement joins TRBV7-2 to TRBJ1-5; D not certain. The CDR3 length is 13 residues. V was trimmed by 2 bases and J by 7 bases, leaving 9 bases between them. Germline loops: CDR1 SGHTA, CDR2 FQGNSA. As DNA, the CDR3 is TGTGCCAGCAGCTTATCCACGGGGCAGCCCCAGCATTTT. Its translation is CASSLSTGQPQHF.

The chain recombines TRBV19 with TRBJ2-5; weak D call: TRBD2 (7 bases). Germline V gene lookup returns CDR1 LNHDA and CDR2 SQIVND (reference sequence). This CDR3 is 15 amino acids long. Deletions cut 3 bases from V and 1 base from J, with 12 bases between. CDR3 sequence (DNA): TGTGCCAGTAGTATTGCGGGGGCAAGCCAAGAGACCCAGTACTTC. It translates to CASSIAGASQETQYF.